Listed below are T cell receptor beta chains from one sample, sequenced in a study of PD-L1 blockade in urothelial cancer. The method was immunoSEQ multiplex PCR; TCRdb's version includes in-frame clones alone and lacks a portion of them. The sample has more than 45,000 clones, 75% to 90% seen once. Sequences were derived from PBMCs, sampled around atezolizumab (anti-PD-L1) treatment. The receptors originated from a man in his fifties with urothelial cancer. Each CDR3 is given with its conserved first and last residue. The order of the fields is clone size, D gene, J gene, V gene, CDR3 DNA, CDR3 protein. A D gene is named only where the DNA matches it firmly. Only some rows state a clone size, as once, few, many or a class for expanded clones.

abundance: -
d_gene: TRBD1
j_gene: TRBJ1-2
v_gene: TRBV5-6
CDR3nt: TGTGCCAGCAGCTTGGCAGGGACAGGGAGTCGGGGCTACACCTTC
CDR3aa: CASSLAGTGSRGYTF

abundance: -
d_gene: -
j_gene: TRBJ1-1
v_gene: TRBV7-8
CDR3nt: TGTGCCAGCAGGATACAGGGCGGTTCGAACACTGAAGCTTTCTTT
CDR3aa: CASRIQGGSNTEAFF

abundance: -
d_gene: -
j_gene: TRBJ1-5
v_gene: TRBV5-1
CDR3nt: TGCGCCAGCAGCTTGGGATCGGGAATGACGCCCCAGCATTTT
CDR3aa: CASSLGSGMTPQHF

abundance: -
d_gene: -
j_gene: TRBJ2-5
v_gene: TRBV12-5
CDR3nt: TGTGCTAGTGGTTCGGGAGAGGAAGAGACCCAGTACTTC
CDR3aa: CASGSGEEETQYF

abundance: once
d_gene: TRBD2
j_gene: TRBJ2-2
v_gene: TRBV18
CDR3nt: TGTGCCAGCTCACCAGTACTAGCGGGGGCGTCGAACACCGGGGAGCTGTTTTTT
CDR3aa: CASSPVLAGASNTGELFF

abundance: -
d_gene: -
j_gene: TRBJ2-3
v_gene: TRBV5-6
CDR3nt: TGTGCCAGCAGCGGCGGACTTAGCACAGATACGCAGTATTTT
CDR3aa: CASSGGLSTDTQYF

abundance: -
d_gene: -
j_gene: TRBJ2-2
v_gene: TRBV7-2
CDR3nt: TGTGCCAGCAGCCTCGACGGACACAACACCGGGGAGCTGTTTTTT
CDR3aa: CASSLDGHNTGELFF

abundance: -
d_gene: TRBD1
j_gene: TRBJ1-5
v_gene: TRBV2
CDR3nt: TGTGCCAGCAGTGAAGGGACAGGGAATCAGCCCCAGCATTTT
CDR3aa: CASSEGTGNQPQHF

abundance: -
d_gene: -
j_gene: TRBJ1-5
v_gene: TRBV28
CDR3nt: TGTGCCAGCAGGCAGGGAGGCAGCAATCAGCCCCAGCATTTT
CDR3aa: CASRQGGSNQPQHF

abundance: -
d_gene: -
j_gene: TRBJ2-3
v_gene: TRBV7-9
CDR3nt: TGTGCCAGCAGCTTAGGGCTCTCTTTCACAGATACGCAGTATTTT
CDR3aa: CASSLGLSFTDTQYF

abundance: -
d_gene: -
j_gene: TRBJ1-2
v_gene: TRBV7-2
CDR3nt: TGTGCCAGCAGCTTAGGGGCAGGGCCACTTAACTATGGCTACACCTTC
CDR3aa: CASSLGAGPLNYGYTF

abundance: once
d_gene: -
j_gene: TRBJ2-1
v_gene: TRBV10-2
CDR3nt: TGCGCCAGCAGTGACCCCATCCAGGTCTCCTACAATGAGCAGTTCTTC
CDR3aa: CASSDPIQVSYNEQFF

abundance: -
d_gene: -
j_gene: TRBJ1-1
v_gene: TRBV5-1
CDR3nt: TGCGCCAGCAGCTTGTCGGCGACTGGCCACACTGAAGCTTTCTTT
CDR3aa: CASSLSATGHTEAFF

abundance: few
d_gene: TRBD1
j_gene: TRBJ1-5
v_gene: TRBV16
CDR3nt: TGTGCCAGCAGCGACAGGGGCGGCAATCAGCCCCAGCATTTT
CDR3aa: CASSDRGGNQPQHF

abundance: -
d_gene: -
j_gene: TRBJ2-3
v_gene: TRBV5-6
CDR3nt: TGTGCCAGCGCCGGGGTGGGCACAGATACGCAGTATTTT
CDR3aa: CASAGVGTDTQYF

abundance: -
d_gene: -
j_gene: TRBJ1-2
v_gene: TRBV27
CDR3nt: TGTGCCAGCAGTTTGCGGGGTGGCTATGGCTACACCTTC
CDR3aa: CASSLRGGYGYTF

abundance: -
d_gene: -
j_gene: TRBJ2-3
v_gene: TRBV27
CDR3nt: TGTGCCAGCAGCTCCCCTCCGGAGGTGGACACAGATACGCAGTATTTT
CDR3aa: CASSSPPEVDTDTQYF

abundance: -
d_gene: -
j_gene: TRBJ2-1
v_gene: TRBV13
CDR3nt: TGTGCCAGCAGCTTAGGCCGGGGTAACTTACAGTTCTTC
CDR3aa: CASSLGRGNLQFF

abundance: -
d_gene: TRBD2
j_gene: TRBJ2-4
v_gene: TRBV5-4
CDR3nt: TGTGCCAGCAGCTCAGGGACTAGCGGGCCAACCTACCTAGCCAAAAACATTCAGTACTTC
CDR3aa: CASSSGTSGPTYLAKNIQYF

abundance: -
d_gene: -
j_gene: TRBJ1-3
v_gene: TRBV19
CDR3nt: TGTGCCAGTAGGCAGACACATCTTACTGGAAACACCATATATTTT
CDR3aa: CASRQTHLTGNTIYF

abundance: -
d_gene: -
j_gene: TRBJ2-7
v_gene: TRBV7-2
CDR3nt: TGTGCCAGCAGCGTCCGGGACACCCACTACAAGCAGTACTTC
CDR3aa: CASSVRDTHYKQYF

abundance: -
d_gene: TRBD2
j_gene: TRBJ2-3
v_gene: TRBV5-4
CDR3nt: TGTGCCAGCAGGCGGACCTCCCGGGGGGGCGGCACAGATACGCAGTATTTT
CDR3aa: CASRRTSRGGGTDTQYF

abundance: -
d_gene: -
j_gene: TRBJ1-1
v_gene: TRBV7-8
CDR3nt: TGTGCCAGCAGCCAAGGACATACGAAGAATGAAGCTTTCTTT
CDR3aa: CASSQGHTKNEAFF

abundance: -
d_gene: TRBD1
j_gene: TRBJ2-3
v_gene: TRBV19
CDR3nt: TGTGCCAGTAGTGGATCGACAGGGCGATCTAGCACAGATACGCAGTATTTT
CDR3aa: CASSGSTGRSSTDTQYF

abundance: -
d_gene: -
j_gene: TRBJ2-7
v_gene: TRBV19
CDR3nt: TGTGCCAGTAGTATTACCGGAGCCGAAATGAAGCAGTACTTC
CDR3aa: CASSITGAEMKQYF

abundance: -
d_gene: -
j_gene: TRBJ2-3
v_gene: TRBV19
CDR3nt: TGTGCCAGTAGTATAGTGACGGGGGTAACAGATACGCAGTATTTT
CDR3aa: CASSIVTGVTDTQYF

abundance: -
d_gene: TRBD1
j_gene: TRBJ1-2
v_gene: TRBV7-2
CDR3nt: TGTGCCAGCAGCTTACTATCGGACAGGCGTATCTTC
CDR3aa: CASSLLSDRRIF

abundance: -
d_gene: TRBD1
j_gene: TRBJ2-1
v_gene: TRBV5-1
CDR3nt: TGCGCCAGCAGCTTGGGAGGGTCAGGGGGTGCCTACAATGAGCAGTTCTTC
CDR3aa: CASSLGGSGGAYNEQFF

abundance: -
d_gene: -
j_gene: TRBJ1-4
v_gene: TRBV7-9
CDR3nt: TGTGCCAGCAGCGCCCGCCCAGGGGCGGCTAATGAAAAACTGTTTTTT
CDR3aa: CASSARPGAANEKLFF